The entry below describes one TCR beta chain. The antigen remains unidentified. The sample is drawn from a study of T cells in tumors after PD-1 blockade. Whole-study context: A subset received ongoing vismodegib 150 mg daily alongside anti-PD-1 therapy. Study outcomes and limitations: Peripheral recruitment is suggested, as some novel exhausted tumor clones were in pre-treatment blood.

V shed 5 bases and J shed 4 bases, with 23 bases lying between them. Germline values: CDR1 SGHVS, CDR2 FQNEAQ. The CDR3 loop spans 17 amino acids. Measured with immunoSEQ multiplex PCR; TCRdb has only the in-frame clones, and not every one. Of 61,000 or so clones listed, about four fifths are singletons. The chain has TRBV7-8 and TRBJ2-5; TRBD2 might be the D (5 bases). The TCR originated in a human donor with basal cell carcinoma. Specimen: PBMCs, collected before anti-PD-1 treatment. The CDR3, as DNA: TGTGCCAGCAGCCCGGGGAAGGCAGCATCCCGGGCAGAGACCCAGTACTTC. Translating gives CASSPGKAASRAETQYF.